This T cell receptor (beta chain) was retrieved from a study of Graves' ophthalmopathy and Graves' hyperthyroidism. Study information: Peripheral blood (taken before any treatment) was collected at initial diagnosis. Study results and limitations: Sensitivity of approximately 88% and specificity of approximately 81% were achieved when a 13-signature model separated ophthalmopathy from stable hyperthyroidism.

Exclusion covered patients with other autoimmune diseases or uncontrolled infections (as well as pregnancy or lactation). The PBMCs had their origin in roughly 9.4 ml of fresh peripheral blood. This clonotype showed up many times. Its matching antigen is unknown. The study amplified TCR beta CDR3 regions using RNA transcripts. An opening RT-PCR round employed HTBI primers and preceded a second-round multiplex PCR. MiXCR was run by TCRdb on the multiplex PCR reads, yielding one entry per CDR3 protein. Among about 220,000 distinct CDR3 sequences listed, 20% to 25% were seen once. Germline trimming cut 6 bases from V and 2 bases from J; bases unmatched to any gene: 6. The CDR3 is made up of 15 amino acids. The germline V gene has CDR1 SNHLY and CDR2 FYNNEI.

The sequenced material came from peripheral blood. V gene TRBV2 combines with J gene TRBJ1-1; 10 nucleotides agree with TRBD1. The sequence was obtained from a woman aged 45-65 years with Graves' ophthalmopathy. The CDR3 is CASRAGTGANTEAFF. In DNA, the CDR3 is TGTGCCAGCAGAGCCGGGACAGGGGCCAACACTGAAGCTTTCTTT.